This is a list of T cell receptor beta chains from one sample in a study of T cells after posttransplantation cyclophosphamide. The repertoire was sequenced with immunoSEQ multiplex PCR; TCRdb's copy has only in-frame clones and lacks some. The sample yields approximately 10,000 clones, 75% to 95% seen once. The specimen comprised PBMCs, sampled after allogeneic stem cell transplant with posttransplant cyclophosphamide. The receptors were gathered from a female patient aged 30 to 40 who received an allogeneic stem cell transplant from an unrelated donor, was CMV-positive, and had no GVHD. The graft donor may be the source of some T cells. Each CDR3 is given with its conserved first and last residue. Each record gives: D gene, clone size, J gene, V gene, CDR3 DNA, CDR3 protein. D genes are given only for firm matches. Clone size is stated in some rows and not others, as once, few, many or a class when expanded.

>-|-|TRBJ2-2|TRBV5-1
TGCGCCAGCAGCTTGTTAAACACCGGGGAGCTGTTTTTT
CASSLLNTGELFF
>-|-|TRBJ1-1|TRBV13
TGTGCCAGCAGCCACCACAGAGTGGGGCCGTATGAAGCTTTCTTT
CASSHHRVGPYEAFF
>-|-|TRBJ2-4|TRBV4-1
TGCGCCAGCAGCCAAGGCGGGACAGCGCGTCCTTACTTC
CASSQGGTARPYF
>TRBD1|-|TRBJ1-6|TRBV19
TGTGCCAGTAGATCGGACAGGGGGAAGGTGAATTCACCCCTCCACTTT
CASRSDRGKVNSPLHF
>-|-|TRBJ1-6|TRBV30
TGTGCCTGGAGTGTAGGGGGGGACAATTCACCCCTCCACTTT
CAWSVGGDNSPLHF
>-|-|TRBJ1-4|TRBV6-5
TGTGCCAGCAGTTCGTCAGGCTCTTCGAATGAAAAACTGTTTTTT
CASSSSGSSNEKLFF
>-|-|TRBJ2-7|TRBV10-1
TGCGCCAGCAGTATGGACATGTACGAGCAGTACTTC
CASSMDMYEQYF
>-|-|TRBJ1-1|TRBV6-5
TGTGCCAGCAGTTACTCCAATGGGGGCCTAAACACTGAAGCTTTCTTT
CASSYSNGGLNTEAFF
>-|-|TRBJ2-7|TRBV27
TGTGCCAGCAGTTTAGACAGGCTTGGGAGCTACGAGCAGTACTTC
CASSLDRLGSYEQYF
>TRBD1|once|TRBJ2-7|TRBV19
TGTGCCAGTAGTATAGTAGGACAGGGTGACTACGAGCAGTACTTC
CASSIVGQGDYEQYF
>-|-|TRBJ2-5|TRBV5-8
TGTGCCAGCAGCTCGCGAGGGGGGGAAGAGACCCAGTACTTC
CASSSRGGEETQYF
>TRBD2|-|TRBJ2-7|TRBV10-3
TGTGCCATCAGTCCGGGACTATACGCCTACGAGCAGTACTTC
CAISPGLYAYEQYF